The rows below give T cell receptor beta chains drawn from one sample of a study of blood T cell repertoires in COVID-19. TCRdb keeps only in-frame clones here, not all; method: immunoSEQ multiplex PCR. This table holds about 43,000 clones, around 90% found once. Sequencing used peripheral blood. The receptors stem from a woman at least 80 years old with active COVID-19. Each CDR3 is given with its conserved first and last residue. The order of the fields is clone size, J gene, V gene, D gene, CDR3 protein, CDR3 DNA. The D gene is left open where the match is weak. Clone size is given for some rows only: seen once, a few or many times, or a class if the clone is expanded.

-,TRBJ1-1,TRBV28,-,CASSPMLGGAEAFF,TGTGCCAGCAGCCCGATGCTGGGGGGGGCTGAAGCTTTCTTT
-,TRBJ2-3,TRBV11-2,-,CASSLTGAGISTDTQYF,TGTGCCAGCAGCTTAACCGGGGCGGGGATTAGCACAGATACGCAGTATTTT
-,TRBJ2-5,TRBV5-6,-,CASSFMGGYQETQYF,TGTGCCAGCAGCTTCATGGGAGGCTACCAAGAGACCCAGTACTTC
-,TRBJ2-1,TRBV7-9,-,CASSRTEGKSEQFF,TGTGCCAGCAGTCGGACAGAAGGAAAGTCTGAGCAGTTCTTC
-,TRBJ2-5,TRBV5-1,-,CASSPGAGGKTQYF,TGCGCCAGCAGCCCGGGGGCAGGGGGAAAGACCCAGTACTTC
-,TRBJ1-1,TRBV6-5,-,CASSYSGRAFF,TGTGCCAGCAGTTACTCGGGGCGAGCTTTCTTT
-,TRBJ2-5,TRBV6-5,TRBD2,CASSLLAVQETQYF,TGTGCCAGCAGTCTACTAGCGGTTCAAGAGACCCAGTACTTC
-,TRBJ1-1,TRBV7-2,-,CASSLARVNTEAFF,TGTGCCAGCAGCTTAGCGCGGGTGAACACTGAAGCTTTCTTT
-,TRBJ1-5,TRBV29-1,TRBD1,CSVSTGNSNQPQHF,TGCAGCGTTTCGACAGGGAATAGCAATCAGCCCCAGCATTTT
-,TRBJ2-3,TRBV6-5,-,CASRGTADTQYF,TGTGCCAGCAGGGGGACTGCCGATACGCAGTATTTT
-,TRBJ1-2,TRBV7-6,-,CASSLSTVPGGYTF,TGTGCCAGCAGCTTATCTACAGTCCCGGGAGGCTACACCTTC
-,TRBJ1-1,TRBV10-3,-,CAISNGEGETEAFF,TGTGCCATCTCAAATGGTGAGGGAGAGACTGAAGCTTTCTTT
-,TRBJ2-5,TRBV1,-,CTSSQETSLRETQYF,TGCACCAGCAGCCAAGAGACTAGCCTCCGGGAGACCCAGTACTTC
-,TRBJ1-1,TRBV4-3,-,CASSQGTSEAFF,TGCGCCAGCAGCCAAGGGACATCTGAAGCTTTCTTT
-,TRBJ2-7,TRBV2,TRBD1,CASSGPGQPYYEQYF,TGTGCCAGCAGTGGCCCGGGACAGCCCTACTACGAGCAGTACTTC
-,TRBJ2-5,TRBV6-2/TRBV6-3,TRBD2,CASSSGGGETQYF,TGTGCCAGCAGTTCTGGGGGGGGAGAGACCCAGTACTTC
once,TRBJ2-1,TRBV10-3,TRBD2,CAISISGGETYNEQFF,TGTGCCATCAGCATTAGCGGGGGGGAGACCTACAATGAGCAGTTCTTC
-,TRBJ2-3,TRBV6-4,-,CASSDHGGADTQYF,TGTGCCAGCAGTGACCACGGGGGAGCAGATACGCAGTATTTT
-,TRBJ1-2,TRBV2,-,CARSAGGADGYTF,TGTGCCCGGAGTGCGGGGGGCGCAGATGGCTACACCTTC
-,TRBJ1-5,TRBV15,-,CATSPERGQPQHF,TGTGCCACCAGTCCGGAAAGGGGTCAGCCCCAGCATTTT
-,TRBJ2-3,TRBV3-1/TRBV3-2,-,CASSTPGRADTQYF,TGTGCCAGCAGCACCCCGGGGAGAGCAGATACGCAGTATTTT
-,TRBJ2-7,TRBV3-1/TRBV3-2,TRBD2,CASSWTSSRSEQYF,TGTGCCAGCAGCTGGACTAGTAGTAGGTCCGAGCAGTACTTC
-,TRBJ2-3,TRBV4-3,TRBD1,CASSHSTGASTDTQYF,TGCGCCAGCAGCCATTCTACAGGGGCCAGCACAGATACGCAGTATTTT
-,TRBJ2-5,TRBV24-1,TRBD2,CATRPSGGALETQYF,TGTGCAACCAGGCCTAGCGGGGGGGCTTTGGAGACCCAGTACTTC
-,TRBJ2-7,TRBV27,-,CASSGTGELHEQYF,TGTGCCAGCAGTGGTACCGGGGAGCTCCACGAGCAGTACTTC
-,TRBJ1-4,TRBV12-3/TRBV12-4,-,CASRGGAREKLFF,TGTGCCAGCAGGGGAGGGGCGCGGGAAAAACTGTTTTTT
-,TRBJ2-2,TRBV5-6,-,CASSLGQYTGELFF,TGTGCCAGCAGCCTTGGACAGTACACCGGGGAGCTGTTTTTT
-,TRBJ1-1,TRBV6-5,-,CASSRQLNTEAFF,TGTGCCAGCAGTAGACAGTTGAACACTGAAGCTTTCTTT
once,TRBJ2-7,TRBV7-2,TRBD2,CASSLEGTSGTYEQYF,TGTGCCAGCAGCTTAGAGGGGACTAGCGGCACCTACGAGCAGTACTTC
-,TRBJ2-1,TRBV9,TRBD1,CASSEDRVGNEQFF,TGTGCCAGCAGTGAAGACAGGGTCGGAAATGAGCAGTTCTTC
-,TRBJ2-7,TRBV4-3,-,CASSQDPLAREQYF,TGCGCCAGCAGCCAAGATCCCCTAGCTCGAGAGCAGTACTTC
-,TRBJ2-7,TRBV24-1,TRBD1,CATSDPGQGYEQYF,TGTGCCACCAGTGATCCGGGACAGGGGTACGAGCAGTACTTC
-,TRBJ1-6,TRBV2,-,CASSEAQGRNSPLHF,TGTGCCAGCAGTGAAGCCCAGGGCAGGAATTCACCCCTCCACTTT
-,TRBJ1-5,TRBV6-6,-,CASSLNRASDQPQHF,TGTGCCAGCAGTCTTAACAGGGCCTCGGATCAGCCCCAGCATTTT
-,TRBJ1-4,TRBV2,TRBD1,CASRDPGRQTGVLTNEKLFF,TGTGCCAGCAGGGACCCGGGACGTCAGACAGGGGTTTTAACTAATGAAAAACTGTTTTTT
-,TRBJ1-2,TRBV11-2,-,CASSLMQANYGYTF,TGTGCCAGCAGCTTAATGCAGGCGAACTATGGCTACACCTTC
-,TRBJ2-1,TRBV30,TRBD2,CAWSPSRTSGGNEQFF,TGTGCCTGGAGCCCAAGCCGGACTAGCGGGGGTAATGAGCAGTTCTTC
-,TRBJ1-6,TRBV9,-,CASSPRTLPNSPLHF,TGTGCCAGCAGCCCCCGGACATTACCTAATTCACCCCTCCACTTT
-,TRBJ2-7,TRBV6-5,TRBD2,CASRPSGEGYEQYF,TGTGCCAGCAGGCCTTCGGGGGAGGGGTACGAGCAGTACTTC
few,TRBJ2-1,TRBV27,TRBD1,CASSRTPGQGLYNEQFF,TGTGCCAGCAGTAGGACCCCGGGACAGGGGCTGTACAATGAGCAGTTCTTC
-,TRBJ2-2,TRBV4-3,TRBD2,CASSRTSGTGELFF,TGCGCCAGCAGCCGGACTAGCGGCACCGGGGAGCTGTTTTTT
-,TRBJ2-2,TRBV6-4,-,CASSVQITNTGELFF,TGTGCCAGCAGTGTACAGATCACGAACACCGGGGAGCTGTTTTTT
-,TRBJ2-5,TRBV7-2,-,CASSWAKETQYF,TGTGCCAGCAGCTGGGCCAAAGAGACCCAGTACTTC
-,TRBJ1-1,TRBV5-1,-,CASSLDSTNTEAFF,TGCGCCAGCAGCTTGGACAGCACAAACACTGAAGCTTTCTTT
-,TRBJ2-3,TRBV4-3,TRBD2,CASSQDWGGVASTDTQYF,TGCGCCAGCAGCCAAGATTGGGGGGGGGTTGCTAGCACAGATACGCAGTATTTT
once,TRBJ2-7,TRBV28,-,CASLRAYEQYF,TGTGCCAGCTTGCGGGCCTACGAGCAGTACTTC
-,TRBJ1-2,TRBV9,TRBD1,CASSVTGGEGYTF,TGTGCCAGCAGCGTTACAGGGGGCGAAGGCTACACCTTC
-,TRBJ2-2,TRBV27,-,CASSFLGELFF,TGTGCCAGCAGTTTCCTCGGGGAGCTGTTTTTT
-,TRBJ1-3,TRBV9,TRBD1,CASSVGGLRQGDGNTIYF,TGTGCCAGCAGCGTAGGGGGCCTCCGGCAGGGGGACGGAAACACCATATATTTT
-,TRBJ1-4,TRBV30,TRBD1,CAWSIHRGTGEKLFF,TGTGCCTGGAGTATCCACAGGGGGACAGGAGAAAAACTGTTTTTT
-,TRBJ1-5,TRBV28,-,CASSLRWGRQPQHF,TGTGCCAGCAGTTTAAGGTGGGGCCGGCAGCCCCAGCATTTT
-,TRBJ2-7,TRBV7-9,TRBD1,CASSRTLGTGVPYEQYF,TGTGCCAGCAGCAGAACCCTGGGGACAGGGGTTCCCTACGAGCAGTACTTC